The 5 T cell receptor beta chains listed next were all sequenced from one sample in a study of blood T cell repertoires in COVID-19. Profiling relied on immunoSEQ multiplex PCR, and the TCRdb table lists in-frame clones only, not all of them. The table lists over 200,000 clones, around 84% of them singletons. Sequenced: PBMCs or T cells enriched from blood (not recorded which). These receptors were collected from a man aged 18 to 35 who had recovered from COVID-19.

The DNA of the CDR3 is TGTGCCAGCAGCTTCGGCTTATTGCAGGGGACGGGTGAAAAACTGTTTTTT. It translates to CASSFGLLQGTGEKLFF. J is TRBJ1-4 and V is TRBV3-1 (or the pseudogene TRBV3-2); tentatively, D is TRBD1 (6 bases). CDR1 is LGHDT, CDR2 YNNKEL, per germline (reference sequence). The V end lost 5 bases, the J end lost 7 bases, and 23 bases lay between the germline ends. The CDR3 is 17 residues long.

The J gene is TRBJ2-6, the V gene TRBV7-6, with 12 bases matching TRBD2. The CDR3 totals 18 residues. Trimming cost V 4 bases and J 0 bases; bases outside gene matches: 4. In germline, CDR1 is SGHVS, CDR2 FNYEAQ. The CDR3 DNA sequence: TGTGCCAGCAGCTCACTAGCGGGGGGCACCTCTGGGGCCAACGTCCTGACTTTC. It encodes CASSSLAGGTSGANVLTF.

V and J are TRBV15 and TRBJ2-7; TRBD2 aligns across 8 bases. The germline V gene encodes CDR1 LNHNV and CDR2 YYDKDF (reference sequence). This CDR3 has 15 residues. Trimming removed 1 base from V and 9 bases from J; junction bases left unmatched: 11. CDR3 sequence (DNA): TGTGCCACCAGCAGAGGAACCGGGACTAGTTTCTCGCAGTACTTC. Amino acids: CATSRGTGTSFSQYF.

The CDR3 sequence is CASSPQRVGRGISYEQYF. The CDR3 nucleotides read TGCGCCAGCAGCCCCCAAAGGGTTGGCAGGGGCATATCCTACGAGCAGTACTTC. The chain employs TRBV4-1 and TRBJ2-7; TRBD1 might be the D (6 bases). Germline-derived CDR1 and CDR2 are MGHRA and YSYEKL. V was pared by 4 bases and J by 1 base, with 23 bases between. The CDR3 covers 18 residues.

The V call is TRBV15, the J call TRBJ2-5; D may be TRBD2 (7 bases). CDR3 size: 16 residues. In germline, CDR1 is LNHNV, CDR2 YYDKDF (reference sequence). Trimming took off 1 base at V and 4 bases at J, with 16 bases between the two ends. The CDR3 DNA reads TGTGCCACCAGCAGAGGGGGGGGACAAAGGGGAGAGACCCAGTACTTC. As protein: CATSRGGGQRGETQYF.